These T cell receptor beta chains were read from a single sample in a study of siplizumab effects on memory and regulatory T cells. Generated by immunoSEQ multiplex PCR, the TCRdb table keeps only in-frame clones and is missing some. Of some 75,000 clones listed, approximately 93% are singletons. Sequenced material: CD8+ T cells sorted from blood. These receptor sequences come from a human donor in good health. Each CDR3 is given with its conserved first and last residue. D genes are given only for firm matches. The size field is filled for only some rows; it gives once, few, many or a size class.

D: .
size: .
J: TRBJ2-7
V: TRBV7-9
CDR3: CASSSPSIEQYF
DNA: TGTGCCAGCAGCTCCCCATCCATCGAGCAGTACTTC

D: .
size: .
J: TRBJ2-7
V: TRBV6-1
CDR3: CASSEKVVEQYF
DNA: TGTGCCAGCAGTGAAAAGGTTGTCGAGCAGTACTTC

D: .
size: .
J: TRBJ1-4
V: TRBV13
CDR3: CASSLGHAAGSEKLFF
DNA: TGTGCCAGCAGCTTAGGTCACGCCGCAGGGAGTGAAAAACTGTTTTTT

D: TRBD1
size: .
J: TRBJ1-4
V: TRBV5-1
CDR3: CASSSDRDVEKLFF
DNA: TGCGCCAGCAGCTCGGACAGGGATGTTGAAAAACTGTTTTTT

D: .
size: .
J: TRBJ1-1
V: TRBV10-3
CDR3: CAISVTEGNTEAFF
DNA: TGTGCCATCAGCGTTACGGAGGGGAACACTGAAGCTTTCTTT

D: .
size: .
J: TRBJ1-2
V: TRBV2
CDR3: CATLTRDGYTF
DNA: TGTGCCACCCTGACCCGAGATGGCTACACCTTC

D: TRBD1
size: .
J: TRBJ2-3
V: TRBV9
CDR3: CASSVGTGTGDTQYF
DNA: TGTGCCAGCAGCGTAGGGACAGGGACTGGGGATACGCAGTATTTT

D: .
size: .
J: TRBJ1-5
V: TRBV5-4
CDR3: CASSLGGANQPQHF
DNA: TGTGCCAGCAGCTTGGGTGGGGCTAATCAGCCCCAGCATTTT

D: TRBD2
size: .
J: TRBJ2-3
V: TRBV5-1
CDR3: CASSAKGLAGGTTDTQYF
DNA: TGCGCCAGCAGCGCTAAGGGACTAGCGGGGGGGACCACAGATACGCAGTATTTT

D: TRBD1
size: once
J: TRBJ2-3
V: TRBV10-1
CDR3: CAIPGGEVRTQYF
DNA: TGCGCCATCCCAGGGGGCGAGGTAAGAACGCAGTATTTT

D: .
size: .
J: TRBJ2-7
V: TRBV4-1
CDR3: CASSQEESPSYEQYF
DNA: TGCGCCAGCAGCCAAGAAGAAAGTCCCTCCTACGAGCAGTACTTC

D: TRBD1
size: .
J: TRBJ1-3
V: TRBV4-3
CDR3: CASSQDSGGSGNTIYF
DNA: TGCGCCAGCAGCCAAGATTCAGGGGGCAGCGGAAACACCATATATTTT

D: .
size: .
J: TRBJ2-1
V: TRBV7-6
CDR3: CASSLEGEGSSYNEQFF
DNA: TGTGCCAGCAGCTTAGAGGGAGAGGGAAGCTCCTACAATGAGCAGTTCTTC

D: .
size: .
J: TRBJ1-2
V: TRBV4-1
CDR3: CASSQEGGLGGYTF
DNA: TGCGCCAGCAGCCAAGAGGGGGGCTTGGGAGGCTACACCTTC

D: .
size: once
J: TRBJ2-7
V: TRBV7-3
CDR3: CASSYGVSEQYF
DNA: TGTGCCAGCAGCTACGGGGTGTCCGAGCAGTACTTC

D: TRBD2
size: .
J: TRBJ2-7
V: TRBV5-6
CDR3: CASSLNGGGEQYF
DNA: TGTGCCAGCAGCTTGAATGGGGGGGGCGAGCAGTACTTC

D: TRBD1
size: .
J: TRBJ1-1
V: TRBV4-1
CDR3: CASSQDQTGVTEAFF
DNA: TGCGCCAGCAGCCAAGACCAGACAGGGGTAACTGAAGCTTTCTTT

D: .
size: .
J: TRBJ2-7
V: TRBV9
CDR3: CASSVVAGGPYEQYF
DNA: TGTGCCAGCAGCGTAGTAGCCGGGGGGCCCTACGAGCAGTACTTC

D: .
size: once
J: TRBJ1-2
V: TRBV29-1
CDR3: CSVDGTRKGDYGYTF
DNA: TGCAGCGTCGACGGAACAAGGAAAGGGGACTATGGCTACACCTTC

D: .
size: .
J: TRBJ1-1
V: TRBV7-9
CDR3: CASSLELRRGAFF
DNA: TGTGCCAGCAGCTTGGAGCTGCGACGGGGGGCTTTCTTT

D: TRBD2
size: .
J: TRBJ2-3
V: TRBV4-3
CDR3: CASSQDGSGVLDTQYF
DNA: TGCGCCAGCAGCCAAGATGGTAGCGGGGTTTTAGATACGCAGTATTTT

D: .
size: once
J: TRBJ2-3
V: TRBV7-9
CDR3: CASSSTLTTDPTDTQYF
DNA: TGTGCCAGCAGCAGCACCCTTACGACAGACCCCACAGATACGCAGTATTTT

D: .
size: .
J: TRBJ1-1
V: TRBV4-1
CDR3: CASSQEAELAEAFF
DNA: TGCGCCAGCAGCCAAGAGGCGGAACTAGCTGAAGCTTTCTTT

D: .
size: .
J: TRBJ2-1
V: TRBV20-1
CDR3: CSARVVDEQFF
DNA: TGCAGTGCTAGAGTGGTAGATGAGCAGTTCTTC

D: .
size: .
J: TRBJ2-4
V: TRBV13
CDR3: CASSNTPNGQENIQYF
DNA: TGTGCCAGCAGCAACACCCCGAACGGGCAGGAAAACATTCAGTACTTC

D: .
size: .
J: TRBJ1-1
V: TRBV19
CDR3: CASSITGTSEAFF
DNA: TGTGCCAGTAGTATAACCGGGACCTCTGAAGCTTTCTTT

D: .
size: .
J: TRBJ2-7
V: TRBV9
CDR3: CASSVGGNTYEQYF
DNA: TGTGCCAGCAGCGTAGGGGGGAATACCTACGAGCAGTACTTC

D: .
size: .
J: TRBJ2-7
V: TRBV5-6
CDR3: CASSFGSTGTVIYEQYF
DNA: TGTGCCAGCAGCTTTGGGTCGACCGGGACGGTTATCTACGAGCAGTACTTC

D: .
size: few
J: TRBJ2-7
V: TRBV11-2
CDR3: CASSLGDSYEQYF
DNA: TGTGCCAGCAGCCTGGGAGATTCCTACGAGCAGTACTTC

D: .
size: medium-sized
J: TRBJ2-2
V: TRBV4-2
CDR3: CASSQDRAGTGELFF
DNA: TGTGCCAGCAGCCAAGATCGTGCCGGGACCGGGGAGCTGTTTTTT